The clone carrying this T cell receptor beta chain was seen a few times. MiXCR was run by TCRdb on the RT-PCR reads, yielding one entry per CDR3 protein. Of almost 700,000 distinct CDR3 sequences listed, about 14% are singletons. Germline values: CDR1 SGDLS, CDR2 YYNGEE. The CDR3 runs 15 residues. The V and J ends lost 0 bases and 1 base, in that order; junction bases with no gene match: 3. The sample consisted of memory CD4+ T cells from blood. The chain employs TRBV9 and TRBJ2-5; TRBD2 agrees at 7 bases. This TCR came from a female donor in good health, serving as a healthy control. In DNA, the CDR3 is TGTGCCAGCAGCGTAGTGGCTAGCGGCCAAGAGACCCAGTACTTC. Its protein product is CASSVVASGQETQYF.